Listed below are T cell receptor beta chains from one sample, sequenced in a study of shared clonotypes between healthy human individuals. The repertoire was sequenced with immunoSEQ multiplex PCR; TCRdb's copy has only in-frame clones and lacks some. Of roughly 700,000 clones listed, less than 85% are singletons. What was sequenced was memory CD4+ T cells sorted from blood. These receptors were collected from a woman in her 30s in good health. The CDR3 runs from the conserved cysteine through the conserved F or W.

>TRBJ1-5|TRBV6-1
CASSEIRGQHSNQPQHF
>TRBJ2-3|TRBV21-1
CASSKAWDRFDRTDTQYF
>TRBJ2-1|TRBV6-9
CASSSPTSGRNEQFF
>TRBJ2-1|TRBV9
CASRESSGNPYNEQFF
>TRBJ2-1|TRBV4-1
CASSQDSSGSYNEQFF
>TRBJ2-7|TRBV19
CASGRLAGDTYEQYF
>TRBJ2-7|TRBV19
CASSIVTSGRAREQYF
>TRBJ2-7|TRBV27
CASSQGNRFGEQYF
>TRBJ2-1|TRBV19
CASSSLSFVVYNEQFF
>TRBJ2-7|TRBV1
CTSSQDRDYSYKQYF
>TRBJ2-7|TRBV30
CAWRGTYEQYF
>TRBJ2-1|TRBV6-1
CASSVDGRAYEQFF
>TRBJ2-5|TRBV11-2
CASSLGSSRGWETQYF
>TRBJ2-3|TRBV9
CASTNRDTVYSTNTQYF
>TRBJ1-5|TRBV11-2
CASSSQGYQPQHF
>TRBJ2-7|TRBV7-8
CASSWSAKSEQYF
>TRBJ2-1|TRBV2
CASSPSSGGGSSYNEQFF
>TRBJ2-7|TRBV11-2
CASSLAGGPYEQYF
>TRBJ2-1|TRBV7-9
CASRRSRGSSSYNEQFF
>TRBJ1-1|TRBV21-1
CASSIGQANTEAFF
>TRBJ1-1|TRBV21-1
CASSKSRGTGGLYTEAFF
>TRBJ2-1|TRBV6-5
CASSYSPSGYNEQFF
>TRBJ2-2|TRBV6-5
CASSYDVNTGELFF
>TRBJ2-5|TRBV28
CASSLGGRQETQYF
>TRBJ1-1|TRBV5-4
CASSFRAVNTEAFF
>TRBJ2-1|TRBV30
CAWSLGTMGEQFF
>TRBJ2-7|TRBV28
CASSRGQGSQYF
>TRBJ2-1|TRBV28
CASSSPSGSFPYNEQFF
>TRBJ2-7|TRBV28
CASSKPGTAFYEQYF
>TRBJ2-3|TRBV28
CASSMKGLDTQYF
>TRBJ1-1|TRBV6-6
CASSYSSQGAGGRAFF
>TRBJ1-3|TRBV4-2
CASSPGGQSSGNTIYF
>TRBJ1-2|TRBV19
CAILDNYGYTF
>TRBJ1-2|TRBV13
CASSLAFGQAQGDGYTF
>TRBJ2-2|TRBV5-1
CASSSGGATNTGELFF
>TRBJ1-2|TRBV6-5
CASSYSTGTGDGYTF
>TRBJ1-2|TRBV7-6
CASSLERDHGYTF
>TRBJ2-2|TRBV5-1
CASSLVQTSGELFF
>TRBJ1-2|TRBV11-3
CASSLFNNYGYTF
>TRBJ1-4|TRBV5-1
CASSLVQGSANEKLFF
>TRBJ2-7|TRBV5-8
CASSRRTSGRYEQYF
>TRBJ1-5|TRBV2
CASSAARANQPQHF
>TRBJ2-5|TRBV11-3
CASSPSGIRETQYF
>TRBJ2-3|TRBV9
CASSALAGGETDTQYF
>TRBJ1-3|TRBV7-9
CASSYGQGRINTIYF
>TRBJ1-1|TRBV4-1
CASSRRLSNTEAFF
>TRBJ2-5|TRBV30
CAWSVQWEQYF
>TRBJ2-2|TRBV6-5
CASIGTSGTGELFF
>TRBJ2-7|TRBV28
CASSPLGGVSYEQYF
>TRBJ2-7|TRBV28
CASSLPGQGSTYEQYF
>TRBJ1-1|TRBV29-1
CSAIPQGNTEAFF
>TRBJ2-6|TRBV21-1
CASSKYPGPAISGANVLTF
>TRBJ2-7|TRBV28
CASSLRGQGREQYF
>TRBJ2-2|TRBV18
CASSPERGELFF
>TRBJ1-2|TRBV5-4
CASSTGGNYGYTF
>TRBJ1-5|TRBV15
CATSTRVGFSNQPQHF
>TRBJ1-5|TRBV12-1
CASCRQCSNQPQHF
>TRBJ1-1|TRBV6-6
CASSSAMNTEAFF
>TRBJ1-4|TRBV19
CASSPRQLSDEKLFF
>TRBJ2-2|TRBV9
CASSVRGGGVGGELFF